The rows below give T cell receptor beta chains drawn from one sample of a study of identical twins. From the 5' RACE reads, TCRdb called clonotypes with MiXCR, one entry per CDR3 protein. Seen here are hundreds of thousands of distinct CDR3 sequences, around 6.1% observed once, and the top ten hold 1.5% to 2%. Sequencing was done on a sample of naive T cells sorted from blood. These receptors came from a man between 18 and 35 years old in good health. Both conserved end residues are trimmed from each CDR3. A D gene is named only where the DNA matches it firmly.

CDR3aa: ASSLFGTSAQETQY
d_gene: TRBD2
j_gene: TRBJ2-5
v_gene: TRBV5-1

CDR3aa: ASSFWLAGRTGELF
d_gene: TRBD2
j_gene: TRBJ2-2
v_gene: TRBV12-3/TRBV12-4

CDR3aa: SVAGQVDTDTQY
d_gene: TRBD1
j_gene: TRBJ2-3
v_gene: TRBV29-1

CDR3aa: ASSGVQGHELF
d_gene: -
j_gene: TRBJ1-4
v_gene: TRBV25-1

CDR3aa: SARDWGLEQF
d_gene: -
j_gene: TRBJ2-1
v_gene: TRBV20-1

CDR3aa: ASSYSRTGGHNEQF
d_gene: TRBD1
j_gene: TRBJ2-1
v_gene: TRBV6-2/TRBV6-3

CDR3aa: ASNPSRVSSYNEQF
d_gene: -
j_gene: TRBJ2-1
v_gene: TRBV12-3/TRBV12-4

CDR3aa: ASSPMVGISPLH
d_gene: -
j_gene: TRBJ1-6
v_gene: TRBV4-1

CDR3aa: SARPGRVGETQY
d_gene: TRBD2
j_gene: TRBJ2-5
v_gene: TRBV20-1

CDR3aa: ASSVDRADTQY
d_gene: TRBD1
j_gene: TRBJ2-3
v_gene: TRBV6-1

CDR3aa: ASSPLSKFGNEQF
d_gene: -
j_gene: TRBJ2-1
v_gene: TRBV6-1

CDR3aa: ASSLAALAGTDTQY
d_gene: TRBD2
j_gene: TRBJ2-3
v_gene: TRBV5-1

CDR3aa: ATGQGEGYT
d_gene: TRBD1
j_gene: TRBJ1-2
v_gene: TRBV10-3

CDR3aa: SATGRPSYEQY
d_gene: TRBD2
j_gene: TRBJ2-7
v_gene: TRBV29-1

CDR3aa: ASSSRRTDSNQPQH
d_gene: -
j_gene: TRBJ1-5
v_gene: TRBV27

CDR3aa: ASSYSDRGLTGNTIY
d_gene: TRBD1
j_gene: TRBJ1-3
v_gene: TRBV6-5

CDR3aa: AWSRSGRYGEQY
d_gene: TRBD2
j_gene: TRBJ2-7
v_gene: TRBV30

CDR3aa: ASSLAFGYEQY
d_gene: -
j_gene: TRBJ2-7
v_gene: TRBV7-2

CDR3aa: SASPPHMSQAF
d_gene: -
j_gene: TRBJ1-1
v_gene: TRBV20-1

CDR3aa: ASTTLLRGPKTQY
d_gene: -
j_gene: TRBJ2-5
v_gene: TRBV6-2/TRBV6-3

CDR3aa: SVEMGAGNKF
d_gene: TRBD2
j_gene: TRBJ2-1
v_gene: TRBV29-1

CDR3aa: SAVPGTSGNEQY
d_gene: TRBD2
j_gene: TRBJ2-7
v_gene: TRBV20-1

CDR3aa: ASSQAVPGTNAYNEQF
d_gene: TRBD2
j_gene: TRBJ2-1
v_gene: TRBV4-1

CDR3aa: ASSLFATGRNEQF
d_gene: TRBD1
j_gene: TRBJ2-1
v_gene: TRBV7-8

CDR3aa: ASSPASGASYEQY
d_gene: TRBD2
j_gene: TRBJ2-7
v_gene: TRBV12-3/TRBV12-4

CDR3aa: ASSLGAGTAYGYT
d_gene: TRBD1
j_gene: TRBJ1-2
v_gene: TRBV9

CDR3aa: SARGGEGALGIQY
d_gene: -
j_gene: TRBJ2-4
v_gene: TRBV20-1

CDR3aa: ASSQTEWTGEYEQY
d_gene: TRBD1
j_gene: TRBJ2-7
v_gene: TRBV4-1

CDR3aa: AKTGSLNTEAF
d_gene: -
j_gene: TRBJ1-1
v_gene: TRBV30

CDR3aa: ASSQASPREGDYEQY
d_gene: TRBD2
j_gene: TRBJ2-7
v_gene: TRBV14

CDR3aa: SASRPTTRRETQY
d_gene: -
j_gene: TRBJ2-5
v_gene: TRBV20-1

CDR3aa: ASGKQGNNQPQH
d_gene: -
j_gene: TRBJ1-5
v_gene: TRBV12-5

CDR3aa: ASSEGSLNQPQH
d_gene: -
j_gene: TRBJ1-5
v_gene: TRBV2

CDR3aa: ASSVTSGTSYEQY
d_gene: TRBD2
j_gene: TRBJ2-7
v_gene: TRBV12-3/TRBV12-4

CDR3aa: ASNGPRFPRIQY
d_gene: -
j_gene: TRBJ2-4
v_gene: TRBV12-3/TRBV12-4

CDR3aa: ASSLDKSGSGELF
d_gene: -
j_gene: TRBJ2-2
v_gene: TRBV11-2

CDR3aa: ASSLAGASNNEQF
d_gene: -
j_gene: TRBJ2-1
v_gene: TRBV5-8

CDR3aa: SARGSTDTQY
d_gene: -
j_gene: TRBJ2-3
v_gene: TRBV20-1

CDR3aa: ASSEHGNNEKLF
d_gene: -
j_gene: TRBJ1-4
v_gene: TRBV2

CDR3aa: ASSSDTSNQPQH
d_gene: -
j_gene: TRBJ1-5
v_gene: TRBV7-9

CDR3aa: SVKGGGSWADTQY
d_gene: TRBD2
j_gene: TRBJ2-3
v_gene: TRBV29-1

CDR3aa: ASSQGRAISYNEQF
d_gene: -
j_gene: TRBJ2-1
v_gene: TRBV4-1

CDR3aa: ASSLPQGYEQY
d_gene: -
j_gene: TRBJ2-7
v_gene: TRBV5-5